This T cell receptor (beta chain) comes out of a study of spatial heterogeneity in lung cancer (dated by TCRdb to 2018 to 2020). For the wider study: More beta-chain than alpha-chain transcripts were consistently detected, likely reflecting higher beta-chain transcript abundance. In the raw uncorrected reads, each unique combination of TCR and UMI appeared on average more than ten times. In non-small cell lung cancer, the study made a quantitative comparison of TCR alpha and beta repertoires among multiple tumor regions, matched nontumor lung and blood. TCR repertoire features were related to nonsynonymous mutation counts determined by whole-exome sequencing of tumor tissue. At surgery, both alpha and beta chains were TCR-sequenced in 220 tumor regions, fewer than 80 matched nontumor lung samples and 56 PBMC samples.

From the cysteine through the phenylalanine, the CDR3 covers 15 amino acids. Just CDR3 DNA is preserved here, 45 bases in frame from base 1. The germline V end is reduced by 3 bases and the J end by 7 bases; junction bases left unmatched: 6. CDR1 KGHDR and CDR2 SFDVKD were looked up in the germline V gene. The library was made by 5' RACE. Data came from a NextSeq 500. The TCR library protocol attached a unique molecular identifier to each TCR cDNA molecule to allow correction of PCR and sequencing errors. The authors processed their data as follows. TCR identification, UMI-based error correction and CDR3 extraction were performed with Decombinator tools. Expanded TCRs were defined as those above a frequency of 2 per 1,000, corresponding to the top 1% of the tumor frequency distribution. Renyi diversity was calculated using the R vegan package after each repertoire was subsampled 100 times to 5,000 TCRs. To build CDR3 similarity networks, amino acid triplet string-kernel similarity was used, and CDR3s were connected when their pairwise similarity was above 0.82. TCRdb reprocessing: public reads trimmed at Q25 with fastp, clones called with MiXCR, in-frame beta chains kept. CDR3 protein duplicates are merged, each entry listing the most common genes and DNA. These V and J calls originate from TCRdb's pipeline instead of the authors' own analysis. The sample table contains some 6,100 distinct CDR3 sequences; only one count was recorded for about an eighth of them. The ten most abundant clones make up approximately 16% of the sample.

Results the study describes overall, beyond this receptor: Confirming at a functional level the hypothesis that regional TCRs recognize regional mutations was considered to require additional single-cell paired TCR alpha and beta sequencing.

In light of the paper, this sample's time point label describes: sample taken at primary tumor resection. The donors were more than 65 patients from the lung TRACERx cohort who had early-stage, untreated non-small cell lung cancer. Without any cell sorting, TCR sequencing was performed on whole RNA extracted either from tumor and nontumor lung tissue or from cryopreserved PBMC samples. A patient was chosen for TCR sequencing only when enough RNA was available from at least two tumor regions. Notes on this clonotype: This receptor's antigen is unknown. One base away there is no much larger clone; base qualities are not given. With the library built for alpha chains, this beta chain is off target and its frequency is not meaningful.

This clonotype was sampled from a human donor with early-stage non-small cell lung cancer. The sequences come from lung tissue, collected at surgery. Rearrangement joined TRBV24-1 to TRBJ1-5; TRBD1 agrees with 9 junctional bases. The bases are TGTGCCACCAGTGATGATACAGGGGGCAGCCAGCCCCAGCATTTT. Translated, this gives CATSDDTGGSQPQHF.